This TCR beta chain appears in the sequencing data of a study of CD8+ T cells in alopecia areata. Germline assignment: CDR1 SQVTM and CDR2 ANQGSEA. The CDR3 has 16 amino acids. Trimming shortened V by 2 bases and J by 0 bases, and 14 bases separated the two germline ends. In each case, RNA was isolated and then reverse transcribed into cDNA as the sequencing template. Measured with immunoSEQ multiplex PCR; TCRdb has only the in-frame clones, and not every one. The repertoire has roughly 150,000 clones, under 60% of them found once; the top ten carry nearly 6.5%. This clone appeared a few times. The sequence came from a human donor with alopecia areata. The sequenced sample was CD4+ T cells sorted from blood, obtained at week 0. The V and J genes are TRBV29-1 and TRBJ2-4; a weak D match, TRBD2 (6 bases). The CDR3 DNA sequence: TGCAGCGTTGAATCCCGGAGGGAGCTAGCCAAAAACATTCAGTACTTC. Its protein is CSVESRRELAKNIQYF.